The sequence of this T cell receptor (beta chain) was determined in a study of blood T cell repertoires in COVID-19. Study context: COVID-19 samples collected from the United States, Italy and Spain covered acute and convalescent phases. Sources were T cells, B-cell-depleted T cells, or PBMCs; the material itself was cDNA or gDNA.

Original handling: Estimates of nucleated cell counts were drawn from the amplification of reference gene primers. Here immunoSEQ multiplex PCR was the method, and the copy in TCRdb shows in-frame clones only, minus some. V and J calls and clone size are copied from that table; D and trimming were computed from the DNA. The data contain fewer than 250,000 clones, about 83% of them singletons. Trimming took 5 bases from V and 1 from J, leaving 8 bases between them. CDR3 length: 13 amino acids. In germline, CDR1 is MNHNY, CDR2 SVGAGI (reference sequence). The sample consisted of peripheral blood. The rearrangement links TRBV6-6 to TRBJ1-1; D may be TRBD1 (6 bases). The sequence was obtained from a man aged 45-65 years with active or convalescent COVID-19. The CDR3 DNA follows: TGTGCCAGCAGTAAACAGGGGAACACTGAAGCTTTCTTT. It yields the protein CASSKQGNTEAFF.